The 26 T cell receptor beta chains presented below share a single source sample, sequenced in a study of OX40 agonist ivuxolimab in advanced cancers. Clones were read by immunoSEQ multiplex PCR, and TCRdb kept only the in-frame ones, dropping some. This sample has about 77,000 clones, with 90% found just once. The source material was CD4+ or CD8+ T cells sorted from blood, sampled in a trial of the OX40 agonist ivuxolimab. The receptors shown here come from an adult with an advanced solid tumor such as melanoma, head and neck, liver or kidney cancer.

The chain has TRBV12-5 and TRBJ1-1; 8 bases are a match to TRBD1. Per the germline V gene, CDR1 is LGHNT and CDR2 is FRNRAP. After removal of 5 bases from V and 5 bases from J, the junction contained 4 bases not matched to a gene. This CDR3 contains 13 residues. In DNA, the CDR3 is TGTGCTAGTGGTGGACAGGGCGGGACTGAAGCTTTCTTT. Translating it yields CASGGQGGTEAFF.

This rearrangement joins TRBV7-2 to TRBJ1-3; possibly TRBD1 for D (5 bases). This CDR3 contains 14 residues. Germline values: CDR1 SGHTA, CDR2 FQGNSA. Trimming shortened V by 1 base and J by 2 bases, and 6 bases separated the two germline ends. The CDR3 sequence is CASSLGTPGNTIYF. The CDR3 DNA is TGTGCCAGCAGCTTAGGGACACCTGGAAACACCATATATTTT.

The J gene is TRBJ2-2, the V gene TRBV4-3; the match to TRBD2 covers 7 bases. V lost 5 bases, J lost 6 bases, and 15 bases stayed unmatched. The CDR3 consists of 17 residues. Germline V lookup: CDR1 LGHNA, CDR2 YSLEER. The CDR3 DNA follows: TGCGCCAGCAGCTCCCCGACTCTGGCGGGGGTGTCCGGGGAGCTGTTTTTT. Protein product: CASSSPTLAGVSGELFF.

The chain links TRBV29-1 to TRBJ2-3; D gene ambiguous. The CDR3 is 11 residues long. CDR1 and CDR2 (germline): SQVTM, ANQGSEA. V lost 4 bases and J 6 bases, leaving 8 bases between the germline ends. CDR3: CSVALADTQYF. The CDR3, as DNA: TGCAGCGTTGCTCTGGCGGATACGCAGTATTTT.

V usage is TRBV11-2 and J usage is TRBJ1-1; unclear D gene. Germline values: CDR1 SGHAT, CDR2 FQNNGV. CDR3 length equals 13 residues. V was cut by 0 bases and J by 4 bases, with 6 bases left in between. The CDR3 nucleotides read TGTGCCAGCAGCTTAGATTCGAGCACTGAAGCTTTCTTT. Amino acid sequence: CASSLDSSTEAFF.

Only one count was recorded for this clone. V gene TRBV18 combines with J gene TRBJ2-3, with D hard to call. Germline V gives CDR1 KGHSH, CDR2 LQKENI. The V gene lost 2 bases and the J gene lost 6 bases, with 9 bases spanning the gap. This CDR3 is built from 13 residues. CDR3 in DNA: TGTGCCAGCTCACCAATATTGGCTGATACGCAGTATTTT. Amino acids: CASSPILADTQYF.

This CDR3 reads CASSEGVRGYTF. The CDR3 coding sequence is TGTGCCAGCAGTGAGGGGGTACGAGGCTACACCTTC. The chain links TRBV2 to TRBJ1-2, with D possibly matching TRBD1 (5 bases). This CDR3 is 12 amino acids long. Trimming pared 3 bases from V and 8 bases from J, leaving 10 bases between. The germline V gene has CDR1 SNHLY and CDR2 FYNNEI.

To note about this clone: Distinct nucleotide sequences in the sample also encode this CDR3. This chain's CDR3 is CASSLFFYNEQFF. In nucleotides, the CDR3 is TGTGCCAGCAGCTTATTTTTCTACAATGAGCAGTTCTTC. The chain employs TRBV7-9 and TRBJ2-1, with unresolved D. The CDR3 runs to 13 residues. Germline CDR1 SEHNR, CDR2 FQNEAQ (reference sequence). V gave up 2 bases and J gave up 3 bases, with 5 bases separating them.

The chain has TRBV28 and TRBJ1-2, with D hard to call. The CDR3 is 12 residues long. Trimming removed 3 bases at V and 4 bases at J, with 6 bases between. Germline V gene data show CDR1 as MDHEN and CDR2 as SYDVKM. The CDR3 spells CASSFASYGYTF. The CDR3 nucleotides are TGTGCCAGCAGTTTTGCCTCCTATGGCTACACCTTC.

The chain uses TRBV14 and TRBJ2-7; possible D gene TRBD2, 6 bases. Germline assignment: CDR1 SGHDN and CDR2 FVKESK. Trimming removed 3 bases at V and 6 bases at J, with 18 bases between. The CDR3 spans 15 residues. The CDR3 loop reads CASSQGGINAVEQYF. The CDR3 DNA reads TGTGCCAGCAGCCAGGGCGGGATTAACGCGGTCGAGCAGTACTTC.

V is TRBV7-2 and J is TRBJ1-5; possibly TRBD1 for D (5 bases). From germline, CDR1 is SGHTA and CDR2 FQGNSA. Deletions cut 1 base from V and 0 bases from J, with 16 bases between. The CDR3 loop spans 18 amino acids. For the CDR3, the DNA is TGTGCCAGCAGCTTAGTGTCAGGGCGACTACTTAGCAATCAGCCCCAGCATTTT. Translating gives CASSLVSGRLLSNQPQHF.

The rearrangement joins TRBV7-9 to TRBJ2-1; D perhaps matches TRBD2 (6 bases). Germline V CDR1 and CDR2: SEHNR, FQNEAQ (reference sequence). The V gene lost 3 bases and the J gene lost 1 base, with 10 bases spanning the gap. The CDR3 has 15 amino acids. CDR3 loop: CASSFQAGSYNEQFF. CDR3 nucleotides: TGTGCCAGCAGCTTTCAGGCGGGATCCTACAATGAGCAGTTCTTC.

The chain combines TRBV19 with TRBJ2-7; unclear D gene. Germline V gene lookup returns CDR1 LNHDA and CDR2 SQIVND (reference sequence). This CDR3 is built from 13 residues. V was clipped by 6 bases and J by 0 bases, with 9 bases between them. This chain's CDR3 is CASSRLSSYEQYF. The CDR3, as DNA: TGTGCCAGTAGCAGATTGAGCTCCTACGAGCAGTACTTC.

The gene calls are TRBV20-1 and TRBJ2-3; D possibly corresponds to TRBD2 (6 bases). Trimming cost V 6 bases and J 11 bases, with 15 bases left between them. Germline CDR1 is DFQATT and CDR2 is SNEGSKA (reference sequence). The CDR3 has 11 amino acids. CDR3 DNA: TGCAGTGCCCCGAGGGCGGGGCAGCAGTATTTT. Protein sequence: CSAPRAGQQYF.

DNA of the CDR3: TGTGCCAGTAGTGCCGGCGGGGGGGCGTTTGGTGAAAAACTGTTTTTT. It is translated as CASSAGGGAFGEKLFF. V and J are TRBV19 and TRBJ1-4; D is possibly TRBD1 (6 bases). The CDR3 is 16 residues long. Germline CDR1 and CDR2: LNHDA and SQIVND (reference sequence). The germline V and J ends were trimmed by 5 bases and 7 bases, with 20 bases remaining between them.

The chain is built from TRBV27 and TRBJ2-2; D not resolved. Per germline, CDR1 MNHEY and CDR2 SMNVEV (reference sequence). CDR3 length equals 15 residues. Trimming took 6 bases from V and 0 from J, leaving 11 bases between them. The chain's CDR3 is CASRYGPSNTGELFF. The CDR3 DNA is TGTGCCAGCAGATACGGACCGTCGAACACCGGGGAGCTGTTTTTT.

The J gene is TRBJ2-7, the V gene TRBV4-1; TRBD1 matches at 8 bases. The CDR3 spans 15 residues. The V and J ends lost 2 bases and 2 bases, in that order; junction bases with no gene match: 5. Germline CDR1 and CDR2: MGHRA and YSYEKL. The CDR3 DNA reads TGCGCCAGCAGCCAACCGGGACAGGTCCCCTACGAGCAGTACTTC. Translated: CASSQPGQVPYEQYF.

The V and J genes are TRBV14 and TRBJ1-4; D may be TRBD1 (5 bases). The germline V and J ends were trimmed by 5 bases and 4 bases, with 14 bases remaining between them. CDR3 size: 15 residues. Germline lookup yields CDR1 SGHDN and CDR2 FVKESK. CDR3 nucleotide sequence: TGTGCCAGCAGCTCTTTGGGAGGGGTTAATGAAAAACTGTTTTTT. Translating it yields CASSSLGGVNEKLFF.

CDR3 residues: CASSQAQCGRRYVNQPQHF. The CDR3 DNA is TGCGCCAGCAGCCAAGCACAATGTGGACGGAGATATGTCAATCAGCCCCAGCATTTT. This chain joins TRBV4-3 and TRBJ1-5; unclear D gene. The CDR3 consists of 19 residues. V was shortened by 1 base and J by 3 bases, with 22 bases between the two germline ends. CDR1 is LGHNA, CDR2 YSLEER, per germline.

This clone was detected a few times. This sequence joins TRBV19 and TRBJ1-2; D uncertain. The V and J ends lost 6 bases and 2 bases respectively, with 7 bases between them. This CDR3 spans 12 amino acids. Looked up from germline, CDR1 is LNHDA and CDR2 is SQIVND (reference sequence). CDR3 DNA: TGTGCCAGTAGCCTGAGAAACTATGGCTACACCTTC. Residues: CASSLRNYGYTF. Looking up the rest from reference TRBV19 and TRBJ1-2 gives the full variable domain: DGGITQSPKYLFRKEGQNVTLSCEQNLNHDAMYWYRQDPGQGLRLIYYSQIVNDFQKGDIAEGYSVSREKKESFPLTVTSAQKNPTAFYLCASSLRNYGYTFGSGTRLTVV.

The CDR3 is CASSLGSGQGTYEQYF. Here the CDR3 DNA reads TGTGCCAGCAGCTTAGGATCCGGGCAGGGGACCTACGAGCAGTACTTC. This chain uses TRBV7-2 with TRBJ2-7; perhaps TRBD1 as D (6 bases). Per germline, CDR1 SGHTA and CDR2 FQGNSA. The CDR3 loop spans 16 amino acids. V lost 1 base and J 2 bases, leaving 15 bases between the germline ends.

This CDR3 reads CASSAMIGVYEQYF. The CDR3 coding sequence is TGTGCCAGCAGTGCAATGATAGGGGTATACGAGCAGTACTTC. The chain links TRBV6-1 to TRBJ2-7; tentative D call: TRBD1 (5 bases). Trimming took off 4 bases at V and 4 bases at J, with 14 bases between the two ends. Germline CDR1 is MNHNS and CDR2 is SASEGT. This CDR3 has 14 amino acids.

The rearrangement joins TRBV13 to TRBJ2-5; D assignment may be TRBD1 or TRBD2 (5 bases each). The V and J ends lost 5 bases and 5 bases respectively, with 21 bases between them. The CDR3 runs 16 residues. Germline loops: CDR1 PRHDT, CDR2 FYEKMQ (reference sequence). Written as DNA, the CDR3 is TGTGCCAGCAGCCCGAGCCGGGACGGAGGCTCCGAGACCCAGTACTTC. Protein product: CASSPSRDGGSETQYF.

The chain links TRBV6-6 to TRBJ2-7; 7 bases are a match to TRBD1. This CDR3 has 14 amino acids. Trimming cost V 10 bases and J 4 bases; bases outside gene matches: 13. Germline assignment: CDR1 MNHNY and CDR2 SVGAGI (reference sequence). CDR3 amino acids: CATSQGIGVYEQYF. In DNA, the CDR3 is TGTGCCACCTCACAGGGGATTGGAGTGTACGAGCAGTACTTC.

This rearrangement joins TRBV4-2 to TRBJ1-3, with D perhaps matching TRBD1 (5 bases). The germline CDR1 and CDR2 sequences are LGHNA and YNFKEQ. Trimming stripped 1 base from V and 0 bases from J, with 16 bases between. This CDR3 spans 18 amino acids. The CDR3 coding sequence is TGTGCCAGCAGCCAAGGTTTGGAGGGGCCCAACTCTGGAAACACCATATATTTT. It specifies CASSQGLEGPNSGNTIYF.

The chain uses TRBV29-1 and TRBJ2-3; D ambiguous. Between the trimmed V and J ends, which lost 4 bases and 5 bases, there was a span of 13 bases. The CDR3 has 13 amino acids. Germline V gene lookup returns CDR1 SQVTM and CDR2 ANQGSEA. CDR3 bases: TGCAGCGTTGCGGGCGTCAACGGAGATACGCAGTATTTT. Its protein product is CSVAGVNGDTQYF.